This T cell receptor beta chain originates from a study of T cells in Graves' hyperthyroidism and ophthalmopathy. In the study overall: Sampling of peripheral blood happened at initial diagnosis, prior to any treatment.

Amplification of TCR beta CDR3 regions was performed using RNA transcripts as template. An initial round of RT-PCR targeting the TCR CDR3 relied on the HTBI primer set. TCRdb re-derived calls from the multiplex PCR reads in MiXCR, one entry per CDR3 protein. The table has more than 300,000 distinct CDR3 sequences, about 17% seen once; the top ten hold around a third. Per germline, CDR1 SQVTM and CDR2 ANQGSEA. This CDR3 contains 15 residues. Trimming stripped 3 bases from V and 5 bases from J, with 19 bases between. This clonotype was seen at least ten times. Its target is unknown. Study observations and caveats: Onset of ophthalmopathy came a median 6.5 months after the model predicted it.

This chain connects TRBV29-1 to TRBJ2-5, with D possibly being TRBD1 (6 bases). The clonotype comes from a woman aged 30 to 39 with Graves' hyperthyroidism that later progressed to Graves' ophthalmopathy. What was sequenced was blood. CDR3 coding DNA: TGCAGCGTTGAGCCTACGGACAGAAGCTGGGAGACCCAGTACTTC. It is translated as CSVEPTDRSWETQYF.